Below, 2 T cell receptor beta chains from the same sample are listed, as sequenced in a study of PD-L1 blockade in urothelial cancer. Profiled with immunoSEQ multiplex PCR; TCRdb holds only in-frame clones, not every one. The table records more than 50,000 clones, over 75% of them present only once. Sequencing was performed on PBMCs, taken around atezolizumab (anti-PD-L1) treatment. The receptors originated from a man in his 70s with urothelial cancer.

This chain uses TRBV27 with TRBJ1-1; D gene ambiguous. Trimming took off 3 bases at V and 2 bases at J, with 4 bases between the two ends. This CDR3 has 12 amino acids. Germline values: CDR1 MNHEY, CDR2 SMNVEV (reference sequence). The CDR3 DNA reads as TGTGCCAGCAGTTTCCGTAACACTGAAGCTTTCTTT. Amino acid sequence: CASSFRNTEAFF.

The chain combines TRBV11-2 with TRBJ2-1; possibly TRBD2 for D (6 bases). This CDR3 has 15 residues. Germline V CDR1 and CDR2: SGHAT, FQNNGV. V lost 4 bases to trimming and J lost 0 bases, with 10 bases between them. The CDR3 nucleotides are TGTGCCAGCAGCTCAAGGACTAACTCCTACAATGAGCAGTTCTTC. This codes for CASSSRTNSYNEQFF.